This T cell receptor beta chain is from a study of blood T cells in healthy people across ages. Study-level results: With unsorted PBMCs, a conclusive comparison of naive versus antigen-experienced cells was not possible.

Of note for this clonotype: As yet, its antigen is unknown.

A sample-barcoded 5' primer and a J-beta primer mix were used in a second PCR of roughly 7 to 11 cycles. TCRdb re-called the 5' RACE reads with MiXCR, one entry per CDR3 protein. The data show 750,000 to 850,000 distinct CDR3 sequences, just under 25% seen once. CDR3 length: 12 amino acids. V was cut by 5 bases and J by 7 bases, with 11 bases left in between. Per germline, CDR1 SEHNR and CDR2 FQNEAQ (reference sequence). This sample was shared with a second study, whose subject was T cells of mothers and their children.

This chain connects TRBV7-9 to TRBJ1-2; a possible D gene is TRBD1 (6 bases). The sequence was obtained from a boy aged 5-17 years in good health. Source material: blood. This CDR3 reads CASSEDSRGYTF. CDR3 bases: TGTGCCAGCAGCGAGGACAGCCGTGGCTACACCTTC.